This T cell receptor beta chain was profiled in a study of CD8 T cells in Susac syndrome. Study-level findings and limits: As the study acknowledged, the number of individuals who were part of its TCR sequencing and HLA analysis was relatively small.

FACS was used to enrich TEMRA cells, whereas the CD8+ and CD4+ T cells were obtained by negative isolation. With random hexamers, reverse transcription was performed on about 0.5 to 1 ug of RNA. An immunoSEQ multiplex PCR amplified TCR beta CDR3 over 54 Vbeta and 13 Jbeta. MiXCR, applied by TCRdb to the immunoSEQ multiplex PCR reads, yields one record per CDR3 protein. The sample carries fewer than 350,000 distinct CDR3 sequences, approximately 90% recorded once. About this clonotype: What it binds is unknown.

CDR3 length: 15 residues. Germline-derived CDR1 and CDR2 are SGHAT and FQNNGV. V shed 4 bases and J shed 2 bases, with 13 bases lying between them. Specimen: CD4+ T cells from PBMCs. The rearrangement links TRBV11-2 to TRBJ2-3; D tentatively reads TRBD1 or TRBD2 (6 bases each). This TCR came from a human donor with multiple sclerosis. CDR3 region: CASSSPGAVTDTQYF. The CDR3 nucleotides are TGTGCCAGCAGCTCGCCGGGGGCGGTCACAGATACGCAGTATTTT.